The next 32 T cell receptor beta chains were all read from a single sample in a study of identical twins. TCRdb redid the calling of the 5' RACE reads with MiXCR, one entry per CDR3 protein. The table records under 900,000 distinct CDR3 sequences, 18% of them present only once. The same sample was also used in a study of T cells expressing NK-cell markers.

The sample comprised PBMCs. The receptors here all came from a woman between 18 and 30 years old in good health.

This clonotype was picked up many times. The chain joins TRBV12-3 or TRBV12-4 to TRBJ2-1; D is perhaps TRBD1 or TRBD2 (5 bases each). V was cut by 7 bases and J by 2 bases, with 15 bases left in between. CDR3 length: 15 residues. In DNA form, the CDR3 reads TGTGCCAGCACCCAGAGGGGACGTACCTACAATGAGCAGTTCTTC. This gives the protein CASTQRGRTYNEQFF.

The chain recombines TRBV12-3 or TRBV12-4 with TRBJ2-6, with 7 bases identical to TRBD2. Trimming cost V 8 bases and J 0 bases; bases outside gene matches: 7. The CDR3 contains 16 residues. The CDR3 region is CASQRGLSSGANVLTF. The CDR3, as DNA: TGTGCCAGCCAGCGGGGTCTCAGCTCTGGGGCCAACGTCCTGACTTTC.

The chain is built from TRBV6-5 and TRBJ2-5; a possible D gene is TRBD1 (6 bases). This CDR3 comprises 16 residues. V lost 2 bases, J lost 2 bases, and 15 bases lay in between. The germline gives CDR1 MNHEY, CDR2 SVGAGI. For the CDR3, the DNA is TGTGCCAGCAGTTACCGTTGGGACAAACCTCAAGAGACCCAGTACTTC. Translated: CASSYRWDKPQETQYF.

This chain's CDR3 is CASSQDPGGRWYTEAFF. The CDR3 DNA is TGCGCCAGCAGCCAAGATCCTGGTGGGCGGTGGTACACTGAAGCTTTCTTT. The chain combines TRBV4-1 with TRBJ1-1; no definite D call. CDR1 is MGHRA, CDR2 YSYEKL, per germline. The V end was cut by 0 bases, the J end by 3 bases, with 17 bases between. The CDR3 loop spans 17 amino acids.

This clonotype was seen a handful of times. The genes are TRBV10-1 and TRBJ2-2; tentatively, D is TRBD1 or TRBD2 (5 bases each). The CDR3 consists of 14 residues. The V and J ends lost 5 bases and 5 bases respectively, with 12 bases between them. The germline gives CDR1 WNHNN, CDR2 SYGVQD (reference sequence). This chain's CDR3 is CASSNSWGTGELFF. The DNA of the CDR3 is TGCGCCAGCAGTAATAGCTGGGGGACCGGGGAGCTGTTTTTT.

This clonotype came up a few times. This chain uses TRBV7-2 with TRBJ2-3; TRBD2 might be the D (5 bases). Germline V gives CDR1 SGHTA, CDR2 FQGNSA. The CDR3 sequence is 14 residues long. The ends were cut back, 8 bases at V and 4 bases at J, with 16 bases in the middle. CDR3 sequence reads: CASRIGRGSDTQYF. CDR3 nucleotides: TGTGCCAGCCGGATAGGAAGAGGGTCAGATACGCAGTATTTT.

The J gene is TRBJ2-5, the V gene TRBV9, with 7 bases identical to TRBD2. V gave up 3 bases and J gave up 3 bases; unmatched junction bases: 11. The CDR3 length is 16 residues. CDR1 is SGDLS, CDR2 YYNGEE, per germline. The CDR3 is CASSADPGLRKETQYF. CDR3 nucleotides: TGTGCCAGCAGCGCTGATCCGGGACTAAGGAAAGAGACCCAGTACTTC.

This clonotype was seen ten or more times. The chain combines TRBV5-1 with TRBJ2-1; TRBD2 matches at 10 bases. The germline V gene encodes CDR1 SGHRS and CDR2 YFSETQ. Trimming removed 4 bases from V and 4 bases from J; junction bases left unmatched: 5. The CDR3 is 15 amino acids. CDR3 sequence (DNA): TGCGCCAGCAGCCCTCGGACTAGCGGATACAATGAGCAGTTCTTC. Protein sequence: CASSPRTSGYNEQFF.

This clonotype was picked up a small number of times. V gene TRBV20-1 combines with J gene TRBJ2-5, with D possibly being TRBD1 (6 bases). The CDR3 length is 14 residues. Trimming took off 0 bases at V and 5 bases at J, with 13 bases between the two ends. Looked up from germline, CDR1 is DFQATT and CDR2 is SNEGSKA (reference sequence). The CDR3 region has the DNA TGCAGTGCTAGAGATCAATGGGGGCGGGAGACCCAGTACTTC. Residues: CSARDQWGRETQYF.

J is TRBJ2-3 and V is TRBV12-5, with TRBD2 identical over 7 bases. The V gene end was trimmed by 6 bases and the J gene end by 1 base; junction bases not matched to a gene: 4. The germline V gene encodes CDR1 LGHNT and CDR2 FRNRAP. The CDR3 extends over 14 amino acids. The DNA for the CDR3 is TGTGCTAGTGGGATCCTAGCGGGCACAGATACGCAGTATTTT. Protein sequence: CASGILAGTDTQYF. The variable domain in full, completed from reference TRBV12-5 and TRBJ2-3, reads DARVTQTPRHKVTEMGQEVTMRCQPILGHNTVFWYRQTMMQGLELLAYFRNRAPLDDSGMPKDRFSAEMPDATLATLKIQPSEPRDSAVYFCASGILAGTDTQYFGPGTRLTVL.

The V and J genes are TRBV27 and TRBJ2-7; 7 bases are shared with TRBD2. This CDR3 is 13 amino acids long. Germline loops: CDR1 MNHEY, CDR2 SMNVEV (reference sequence). Trimming took 9 bases from V and 6 from J; bases not matched to a gene: 11. This CDR3 is CASRRTRLGEQYF. In DNA form, the CDR3 reads TGTGCCAGTCGCAGGACTAGACTAGGCGAGCAGTACTTC.

The chain carries TRBV6-2 or TRBV6-3 and TRBJ1-5, with a weak D call TRBD1 (5 bases). Germline-derived CDR1 and CDR2 are MNHEY and SVGEGT. The V and J ends lost 2 bases and 1 base respectively, with 9 bases between them. The CDR3 totals 15 residues. The CDR3 protein is CASSYRGMSNQPQHF. The CDR3 coding sequence is TGTGCCAGCAGTTACAGGGGAATGAGCAATCAGCCCCAGCATTTT.

The genes are TRBV27 and TRBJ2-3, with 8 bases matching TRBD1. Germline CDR1 and CDR2: MNHEY and SMNVEV (reference sequence). With 6 bases clipped from V and 2 bases from J, the junction kept 7 bases outside the gene matches. The CDR3 loop spans 15 amino acids. The CDR3 DNA reads as TGTGCCAGCAGAAATAGACAGGGGCTCACAGATACGCAGTATTTT. This encodes CASRNRQGLTDTQYF.

Only a few counts were recorded for this clonotype. The chain employs TRBV9 and TRBJ2-3; D gene unclear. The CDR3 extends over 15 amino acids. The ends were cut back, 2 bases at V and 1 base at J, with 11 bases in the middle. In germline, CDR1 is SGDLS, CDR2 YYNGEE. The CDR3: CASSVQVVGTDTQYF. CDR3 nucleotide sequence: TGTGCCAGCAGCGTGCAGGTAGTCGGCACAGATACGCAGTATTTT. Using reference TRBV9 and TRBJ2-3 for the parts outside the CDR3, the full variable domain is DSGVTQTPKHLITATGQRVTLRCSPRSGDLSVYWYQQSLDQGLQFLIQYYNGEERAKGNILERFSAQQFPDLHSELNLSSLELGDSALYFCASSVQVVGTDTQYFGPGTRLTVL.

This sequence joins TRBV12-3 or TRBV12-4 and TRBJ1-2, with 8 bases that match TRBD1. This CDR3 region has 13 residues. Losses at the gene ends were 5 bases for V and 7 bases for J; bases not matched to a gene: 6. DNA of the CDR3: TGTGCCAGCAGTGGACAGGGCGAGCGTGGCTACACCTTC. Its protein product is CASSGQGERGYTF.

This sequence joins TRBV25-1 and TRBJ2-7; D might be TRBD1 or TRBD2, each matching 6 bases. The germline V gene encodes CDR1 MGHDK and CDR2 SYGVNS. The germline V and J ends were trimmed by 5 bases and 5 bases, with 16 bases remaining between them. This CDR3 is 14 amino acids long. The CDR3 DNA follows: TGTGCCAGCAGTCCGTGGGGGGCTGTGGACGAGCAGTACTTC. Residues: CASSPWGAVDEQYF.

V gene TRBV3-1 combines with J gene TRBJ1-5; TRBD1 might be the D (6 bases). V was trimmed by 0 bases and J by 4 bases, leaving 13 bases between them. This CDR3 comprises 16 residues. Germline CDR1 and CDR2: LGHDT and YNNKEL (reference sequence). CDR3: CASSQDPGALNQPQHF. The CDR3 coding sequence is TGTGCCAGCAGCCAAGACCCAGGGGCCTTAAATCAGCCCCAGCATTTT.

The chain uses TRBV5-1 and TRBJ2-1; 9 bases are a match to TRBD1. Losses at the gene ends were 2 bases for V and 6 bases for J; bases not matched to a gene: 6. Germline V CDR1 and CDR2: SGHRS, YFSETQ. CDR3 length: 15 residues. The chain's CDR3 is CASSLGTGTANEQFF. CDR3 sequence (DNA): TGCGCCAGCAGCTTAGGGACAGGGACGGCCAATGAGCAGTTCTTC.

This clonotype was seen more than once but under ten times. The CDR3 spells CASSLENRGAEQFF. The CDR3 DNA sequence: TGCGCCAGCAGCTTGGAGAATCGGGGGGCGGAGCAGTTCTTC. The V call is TRBV5-1, the J call TRBJ2-1; a weak D match, TRBD2 (7 bases). CDR3 size: 14 residues. V lost 0 bases, J lost 10 bases, and 14 bases lay in between. Germline assignment: CDR1 SGHRS and CDR2 YFSETQ.

This clonotype has ten or more counts. The rearrangement joins TRBV5-5 to TRBJ1-1; 7 bases map to TRBD1. The V and J ends lost 3 bases and 0 bases, in that order; junction bases with no gene match: 8. This CDR3 has 16 amino acids. Per germline, CDR1 SGHKS and CDR2 YYEKEE (reference sequence). The chain's CDR3 is CASSSQGGGLNTEAFF. The CDR3 coding sequence is TGTGCCAGCAGCTCCCAGGGGGGGGGGTTGAACACTGAAGCTTTCTTT.

V usage is TRBV24-1 and J usage is TRBJ2-5; the match to TRBD1 covers 9 bases. Germline V gene sequence: CDR1 KGHDR, CDR2 SFDVKD. The length of the CDR3 is 12 residues. Trimming took 10 bases from V and 5 from J; bases not matched to a gene: 4. CDR3 in amino acids: CATQGAGETQYF. CDR3 nucleotide sequence: TGTGCCACACAGGGGGCGGGGGAGACCCAGTACTTC.

The genes are TRBV21-1 and TRBJ1-5; the listed D gene, TRBD1, was not tested against the DNA. TRBV21-1 is deemed a pseudogene. The CDR3 length is 14 residues. The CDR3 sequence is CASRAACSNQPQHF. As DNA, the CDR3 is TGTGCCAGCCGGGCGGCCTGTAGCAATCAGCCCCAGCATTTT.

The CDR3 spells CATSLGDLYNEQFF. In DNA, the CDR3 is TGTGCCACCAGCTTGGGGGATTTGTACAATGAGCAGTTCTTC. The chain has TRBV15 and TRBJ2-1; D may match TRBD1 or TRBD2 (5 bases each). The CDR3 length is 14 residues. V was pared by 5 bases and J by 4 bases, with 12 bases between. Germline values: CDR1 LNHNV, CDR2 YYDKDF (reference sequence).

The sample holds many counts of this clonotype. The chain has TRBV12-3 or TRBV12-4 and TRBJ1-1; D ambiguous. This CDR3 has 14 amino acids. The ends were cut back, 7 bases at V and 0 bases at J, with 12 bases in the middle. This CDR3 is CASINLGMNTEAFF. In nucleotides, the CDR3 is TGTGCCAGCATCAATTTAGGGATGAACACTGAAGCTTTCTTT.

The rearrangement links TRBV7-2 to TRBJ1-5; the match to TRBD1 covers 9 bases. Germline V gives CDR1 SGHTA, CDR2 FQGNSA. Losses at the gene ends were 5 bases for V and 5 bases for J; bases not matched to a gene: 10. The CDR3 is made up of 16 amino acids. The CDR3 DNA reads TGTGCCAGCAGCCACCCGGGACAGGGAAACCATCAGCCCCAGCATTTT. Protein: CASSHPGQGNHQPQHF.

In this sample, this clonotype turned up a few times. The J gene is TRBJ2-7, the V gene TRBV12-3 or TRBV12-4; 11 bases agree with TRBD1. With V trimmed by 11 bases and J by 3 bases, 12 bases remained unmatched. CDR3 length: 15 amino acids. CDR3 coding DNA: TGTGCCTCCTCACCCAGGGACAGGGGGTACTACGAGCAGTACTTC. Translation gives CASSPRDRGYYEQYF.

CDR3 DNA: TGCGCCAGCAGCCATGCCGTAAAAGAGACCCAGTACTTC. Its translation is CASSHAVKETQYF. The V gene is TRBV4-1, the J gene TRBJ2-5; D is undetermined. Germline values: CDR1 MGHRA, CDR2 YSYEKL. V was clipped by 3 bases and J by 3 bases, with 8 bases between them. The CDR3 spans 13 residues.

This rearrangement joins TRBV12-3 or TRBV12-4 to TRBJ2-7; maybe TRBD2 (6 bases). This CDR3 comprises 15 residues. V dropped 2 bases and J dropped 0 bases, with 11 bases sitting between them. The CDR3, as DNA: TGTGCCAGCAGTTTAAGCTGGGACTCCTCCTACGAGCAGTACTTC. It yields the protein CASSLSWDSSYEQYF.

Only a few counts were recorded for this clonotype. The chain couples TRBV25-1 to TRBJ2-2, with 7 bases lining up with TRBD2. The CDR3 spans 18 residues. Germline lookup yields CDR1 MGHDK and CDR2 SYGVNS. V lost 6 bases, J lost 5 bases, and 18 bases stayed unmatched. Here the CDR3 DNA reads TGTGCCAGCAGAATCGCACGACGCGCGGGAGCTCGAACCGGGGAGCTGTTTTTT. This encodes CASRIARRAGARTGELFF.

V is TRBV20-1 and J is TRBJ2-1, with 10 bases identical to TRBD2. The J segment lost 8 bases and the V segment lost 5 bases, leaving 12 bases of the junction unmatched. This CDR3 spans 15 amino acids. CDR1 is DFQATT, CDR2 SNEGSKA, per germline (reference sequence). The CDR3 protein is CSAGSTSGISYEQFF. The CDR3 DNA reads TGCAGTGCTGGGTCTACTAGCGGGATCTCGTATGAGCAGTTCTTC.

The chain is built from TRBV12-3 or TRBV12-4 and TRBJ1-1; 10 bases fit TRBD1. The CDR3 is made up of 15 amino acids. V lost 3 bases and J lost 5; bases outside the gene matches: 6. CDR3 amino acids: CASSFDDRGLTEAFF. CDR3 sequence (DNA): TGTGCCAGCAGTTTTGACGACAGGGGGCTTACTGAAGCTTTCTTT.

At least ten counts were recorded for this clonotype. Its ends do not fully match the called genes, so a read error is possible. This rearrangement joins TRBV10-2 to TRBJ2-1, with 8 bases fitting TRBD2. The germline V gene has CDR1 WSHSY and CDR2 SAAADI. This CDR3 region has 11 residues. The CDR3 DNA sequence: TGCGCCAGCAGTGACGGGGGGGGGCGGAACTTC. Its protein product is CASSDGGGRNF.